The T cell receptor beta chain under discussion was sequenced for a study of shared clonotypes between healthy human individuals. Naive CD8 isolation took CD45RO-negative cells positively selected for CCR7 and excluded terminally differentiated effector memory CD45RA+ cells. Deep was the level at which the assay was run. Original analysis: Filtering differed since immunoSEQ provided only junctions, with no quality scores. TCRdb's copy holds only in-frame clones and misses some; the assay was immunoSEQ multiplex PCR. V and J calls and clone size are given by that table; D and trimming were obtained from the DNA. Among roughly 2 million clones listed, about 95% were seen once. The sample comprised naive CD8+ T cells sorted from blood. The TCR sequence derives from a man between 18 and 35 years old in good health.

In DNA form, the CDR3 reads TGTGCCAGCAGCTGGAGGGGGGCAAGCGAGCAGTACTTC. Its protein is CASSWRGASEQYF. The chain links TRBV11-1 to TRBJ2-7; D may correspond to TRBD1 or TRBD2 (6 bases each). This CDR3 is 13 amino acids long. The V end lost 4 bases, the J end lost 6 bases, and 13 bases lay between the germline ends. Germline V gives CDR1 SGHAT, CDR2 FQDESV (reference sequence).